Below, 27 T cell receptor beta chains from the same sample are listed, as sequenced in a study of shared clonotypes between healthy human individuals. It was CD45RO-negative cells, positively selected for CCR7, that made up naive CD8 cells, with terminally differentiated effector memory CD45RA+ cells excluded. Libraries were prepared by immunoSEQ multiplex PCR; TCRdb keeps only in-frame clonotypes and omits some of them. Among about 1,900,000 clones, approximately 94% were seen once, and the ten largest hold 0.95% to 1.5%. The specimen was naive CD8+ T cells sorted from blood. These receptors all come from a man between 18 and 35 years old in good health.

J is TRBJ2-7 and V is TRBV9, with TRBD1 matching over 9 bases. The junction had 6 bases not matched to a gene; V was cut back by 0 bases and J by 5 bases. CDR3 length: 15 residues. Germline lookup yields CDR1 SGDLS and CDR2 YYNGEE. This CDR3 is CASSVAPTGGDEQYF. CDR3 coding DNA: TGTGCCAGCAGCGTAGCTCCAACAGGGGGCGACGAGCAGTACTTC.

V gene TRBV5-6 combines with J gene TRBJ2-7; D not certain. The CDR3 has 14 amino acids. The germline V gene has CDR1 SGHDT and CDR2 YYEEEE. V lost 0 bases, J lost 3 bases, and 10 bases lay in between. As DNA, the CDR3 is TGTGCCAGCAGCTTGGGAGACCAGATCTACGAGCAGTACTTC. Translating gives CASSLGDQIYEQYF. The full variable domain, rest sourced from reference TRBV5-6 and TRBJ2-7, is DAGVTQSPTHLIKTRGQQVTLRCSPKSGHDTVSWYQQALGQGPQFIFQYYEEEERQRGNFPDRFSGHQFPNYSSELNVNALLLGDSALYLCASSLGDQIYEQYFGPGTRLTVT.

This rearrangement joins TRBV27 to TRBJ2-3, with TRBD1 as a possible D gene (5 bases). Germline loops: CDR1 MNHEY, CDR2 SMNVEV (reference sequence). The length of the CDR3 is 16 residues. The V end lost 3 bases, the J end lost 0 bases, and 13 bases lay between the germline ends. The CDR3 protein is CASSFLGVTSTDTQYF. For the CDR3, the DNA is TGTGCCAGCAGTTTTTTAGGGGTGACTAGCACAGATACGCAGTATTTT.

The chain joins TRBV2 to TRBJ1-3; 9 bases fit TRBD1. The CDR3 sequence is 15 residues long. The junction had 5 bases not matched to a gene; V was cut back by 5 bases and J by 3 bases. In germline, CDR1 is SNHLY, CDR2 FYNNEI. As DNA, the CDR3 is TGTGCCAGCAGTCCCGACAGGGGGATTGGAAACACCATATATTTT. It specifies CASSPDRGIGNTIYF.

The CDR3 nucleotides are TGTGCCAGTAGTATCGAGGATGCACCTAATGAAAAACTGTTTTTT. Translated: CASSIEDAPNEKLFF. The chain carries TRBV19 and TRBJ1-4; D gene uncertain. Germline assignment: CDR1 LNHDA and CDR2 SQIVND (reference sequence). V was shortened by 3 bases and J by 3 bases, with 11 bases between the two germline ends. The CDR3 is 15 amino acids.

The J gene is TRBJ2-1, the V gene TRBV28; D ambiguous. CDR1 and CDR2 (germline): MDHEN, SYDVKM. The CDR3 consists of 13 residues. V gave up 6 bases and J gave up 5 bases, with 11 bases separating them. The CDR3: CASRRGSHNEQFF. As DNA, the CDR3 is TGTGCCAGCAGGCGTGGCAGTCACAATGAGCAGTTCTTC. The entire variable domain, with the rest obtained from reference TRBV28 and TRBJ2-1, is as follows: DVKVTQSSRYLVKRTGEKVFLECVQDMDHENMFWYRQDPGLGLRLIYFSYDVKMKEKGDIPEGYSVSREKKERFSLILESASTNQTSMYLCASRRGSHNEQFFGPGTRLTVL.

The chain is built from TRBV5-6 and TRBJ1-4; D call uncertain. Trimming left V 4 bases short and J 6 bases short, with 10 bases between. This CDR3 has 13 amino acids. Germline loops: CDR1 SGHDT, CDR2 YYEEEE. Here the CDR3 DNA reads TGTGCCAGCAGCCGGGCCATAGATGAAAAACTGTTTTTT. Residues: CASSRAIDEKLFF.

The chain is built from TRBV13 and TRBJ2-7, with D possibly called TRBD1 or TRBD2 (5 bases each). The V end was cut by 5 bases, the J end by 3 bases, with 17 bases between. Germline-derived CDR1 and CDR2 are PRHDT and FYEKMQ (reference sequence). This CDR3 comprises 15 residues. The CDR3, as DNA: TGTGCCAGCAGCCCCACAGGCAGGGAGAGCTACGAGCAGTACTTC. Translated, it gives CASSPTGRESYEQYF.

The genes are TRBV6-5 and TRBJ2-7; weak D call: TRBD2 (5 bases). The length of the CDR3 is 13 residues. V lost 0 bases and J lost 6, with 9 bases in between. CDR1 and CDR2 from the germline V gene are MNHEY and SVGAGI. CDR3 nucleotide sequence: TGTGCCAGCAGTTACTCCGAGGGCCCCGAGCAGTACTTC. Translating gives CASSYSEGPEQYF.

The chain couples TRBV7-9 to TRBJ1-6, with no clear D. The CDR3 contains 15 residues. Trimming removed 1 base from V and 8 bases from J, with 12 bases in between. Germline assignment: CDR1 SEHNR and CDR2 FQNEAQ (reference sequence). The CDR3 coding sequence is TGTGCCAGCAGCTTAGTAGAGGGTGAAGATTCACCCCTCCACTTT. Residues: CASSLVEGEDSPLHF.

About this clone itself: Other DNA sequences in the same sample also yield this CDR3. The chain recombines TRBV5-6 with TRBJ2-5; D call uncertain. Between the trimmed V and J ends, which lost 5 bases and 4 bases, there was a span of 6 bases. CDR1 is SGHDT and CDR2 is YYEEEE in the germline V gene. CDR3 length: 11 amino acids. The CDR3 here is CASSSVETQYF. The CDR3 DNA sequence: TGTGCCAGCAGTTCCGTAGAGACCCAGTACTTC.

V is TRBV7-8 and J is TRBJ2-2; a possible D gene is TRBD1 (6 bases). Deletions cut 5 bases from V and 2 bases from J, with 15 bases between. The CDR3 has 16 residues. The V gene's germline CDR1 is SGHVS and CDR2 FQNEAQ. CDR3 in amino acids: CASSPRTEINTGELFF. DNA for the CDR3: TGTGCCAGCAGCCCCCGGACAGAGATCAACACCGGGGAGCTGTTTTTT.

The genes are TRBV28 and TRBJ2-7; perhaps TRBD1 as D (6 bases). The CDR3 has 15 amino acids. Germline-derived CDR1 and CDR2 are MDHEN and SYDVKM. Trimming took off 4 bases at V and 4 bases at J, with 17 bases between the two ends. The CDR3 DNA is TGTGCCAGCAGTTCGTTACAGGGATTCTCATACGAGCAGTACTTC. Amino acid sequence: CASSSLQGFSYEQYF.

CDR3 bases: TGTGCCAGCAGTGTTCGGGTGTTAGCGGGAAACACCGGGGAGCTGTTTTTT. Translating gives CASSVRVLAGNTGELFF. The chain joins TRBV2 to TRBJ2-2; 8 bases are a match to TRBD2. Germline CDR1 reads SNHLY; CDR2 reads FYNNEI. J lost 2 bases, V lost 4 bases, and 9 bases had no gene match. This CDR3 has 17 amino acids.

In the case of this clone: The identical CDR3 is also encoded by other nucleotide sequences in the sample. The chain employs TRBV27 and TRBJ2-1; 10 bases match TRBD2. The CDR3 has 14 residues. V was clipped by 6 bases and J by 4 bases; unmatched bases: 3. CDR1 and CDR2 from the germline V gene are MNHEY and SMNVEV (reference sequence). Here the CDR3 reads CASSLAGVYNEQFF. DNA for the CDR3: TGTGCCAGCAGCCTAGCGGGGGTTTACAATGAGCAGTTCTTC.

This clone was picked up one time. This CDR3 reads CASSPRGHYGNTEAFF. DNA for the CDR3: TGTGCCAGCAGCCCGAGGGGGCATTATGGCAACACTGAAGCTTTCTTT. J is TRBJ1-1 and V is TRBV9; TRBD1 agrees at 7 bases. Germline V gives CDR1 SGDLS, CDR2 YYNGEE. V gave up 4 bases and J gave up 2 bases; unmatched junction bases: 11. The CDR3 has 16 residues.

The J gene is TRBJ2-1, the V gene TRBV9; 11 bases line up with TRBD2. J gave up 5 bases and V 5 bases, and 6 bases lay outside the gene matches. CDR3 length: 15 residues. Per germline, CDR1 SGDLS and CDR2 YYNGEE. The DNA for the CDR3 is TGTGCCAGCAGTACCGGGACTAGCGGAAACAATGAGCAGTTCTTC. This encodes CASSTGTSGNNEQFF.

About this clone: Different DNA sequences within this sample yield the same CDR3. This sequence joins TRBV5-8 and TRBJ2-7, with D possibly called TRBD1 or TRBD2 (5 bases each). Germline V lookup: CDR1 SGHTS, CDR2 YDEGEE. The CDR3 contains 12 residues. The V end lost 0 bases, the J end lost 6 bases, and 7 bases lay between the germline ends. Here the CDR3 DNA reads TGTGCCAGCAGCTTGGTGAGGGGCGAGCAGTACTTC. Protein product: CASSLVRGEQYF.

The chain carries TRBV7-2 and TRBJ2-3; 7 positions agree with TRBD1. The V and J ends lost 4 bases and 6 bases, in that order; junction bases with no gene match: 7. The germline V gene has CDR1 SGHTA and CDR2 FQGNSA. This CDR3 is 14 amino acids long. In nucleotides, the CDR3 is TGTGCCAGCAGCTCCACGACAGGGATCGATACGCAGTATTTT. This translates into CASSSTTGIDTQYF. Full variable domain (rest looked up from reference TRBV7-2 and TRBJ2-3): GAGVSQSPSNKVTEKGKDVELRCDPISGHTALYWYRQSLGQGLEFLIYFQGNSAPDKSGLPSDRFSAERTGGSVSTLTIQRTQQEDSAVYLCASSSTTGIDTQYFGPGTRLTVL.

The rearrangement joins TRBV7-9 to TRBJ2-7; D call uncertain. Germline CDR1 reads SEHNR; CDR2 reads FQNEAQ (reference sequence). V lost 5 bases and J 2 bases, leaving 10 bases between the germline ends. CDR3 size: 13 residues. CDR3 coding DNA: TGTGCCAGCAGCGTAACAAGTCCCTACGAGCAGTACTTC. Translation: CASSVTSPYEQYF.

The J gene is TRBJ2-5, the V gene TRBV28; TRBD1 might be the D (6 bases). With 5 bases removed from V and 0 bases from J, the gap between germline ends came to 10 bases. The CDR3 has 14 residues. From germline, CDR1 is MDHEN and CDR2 SYDVKM. The chain's CDR3 is CASSLQGYQETQYF. CDR3 nucleotide sequence: TGTGCCAGCAGTCTACAGGGTTACCAAGAGACCCAGTACTTC.

V is TRBV10-2 and J is TRBJ2-1; D is perhaps TRBD2 (6 bases). The germline gives CDR1 WSHSY, CDR2 SAAADI. V was shortened by 8 bases and J by 7 bases, with 9 bases between the two germline ends. CDR3 size: 11 residues. The DNA of the CDR3 is TGCGCCAGCGGGGGGAGGAATGAGCAGTTCTTC. This sequence encodes CASGGRNEQFF.

This chain joins TRBV27 and TRBJ1-1; D remains unclear. V lost 5 bases to trimming and J lost 7 bases, with 17 bases between them. CDR1 is MNHEY, CDR2 SMNVEV, per germline (reference sequence). CDR3 length: 14 amino acids. The CDR3 nucleotides read TGTGCCAGCAGTCCCCTGGGAGGGAACCTTGAAGCTTTCTTT. Translating it yields CASSPLGGNLEAFF.

This chain connects TRBV5-1 to TRBJ2-5, with 10 bases that match TRBD2. The CDR3 contains 18 residues. Germline V gene sequence: CDR1 SGHRS, CDR2 YFSETQ. The trim removed 5 bases at V and 0 bases at J, leaving 13 bases unmatched. This chain's CDR3 is CASSPGLAGDSYQETQYF. CDR3 sequence (DNA): TGCGCCAGCAGTCCCGGGCTAGCGGGAGACTCGTACCAAGAGACCCAGTACTTC.

This sequence joins TRBV30 and TRBJ2-7; D is undetermined. Germline V gene sequence: CDR1 GTSNPN, CDR2 SVGIG (reference sequence). This CDR3 is built from 11 residues. Trimming shortened V by 5 bases and J by 5 bases, and 10 bases separated the two germline ends. The CDR3 sequence: CAWSLVDEQYF. The CDR3 DNA follows: TGTGCCTGGTCGTTAGTGGACGAGCAGTACTTC. Combining the CDR3 with reference TRBV30 and TRBJ2-7 gives the whole variable domain SQTIHQWPATLVQPVGSPLSLECTVEGTSNPNLYWYRQAAGRGLQLLFYSVGIGQISSEVPQNLSASRPQDRQFILSSKKLLLSDSGFYLCAWSLVDEQYFGPGTRLTVT.

This chain joins TRBV6-5 and TRBJ2-5; 9 bases agree with TRBD2. The ends lost 2 bases at V and 5 bases at J; junction bases unmatched: 6. The germline CDR1 and CDR2 sequences are MNHEY and SVGAGI. CDR3 length: 15 residues. The CDR3 DNA reads TGTGCCAGCAGTTACGCAGCGGGAGGTCAGGAGACCCAGTACTTC. Protein: CASSYAAGGQETQYF.

The chain carries TRBV7-6 and TRBJ2-7, with D possibly matching TRBD1 (7 bases). This CDR3 is 15 amino acids long. Germline loops: CDR1 SGHVS, CDR2 FNYEAQ. V shed 2 bases and J shed 2 bases, with 13 bases lying between them. The CDR3 sequence is CASSLSSGGPYEQYF. The CDR3 DNA follows: TGTGCCAGCAGCTTATCATCAGGGGGGCCCTACGAGCAGTACTTC.